The next 9 T cell receptor beta chains were all read from a single sample in a study of cytomegalovirus exposure and HLA in healthy donors. The PCR contained 60 Vbeta and 13 Jbeta primers. The table came from immunoSEQ multiplex PCR; TCRdb's copy has only in-frame clones and leaves some out. The sample has roughly 97,000 clones, 70% to 75% seen once. The specimen was PBMCs. These receptors were collected from a man aged 40-50 years in good health and CMV-seronegative.

V usage is TRBV6-5 and J usage is TRBJ2-2; maybe TRBD1 (6 bases). The CDR3 length is 15 residues. Germline CDR1 reads MNHEY; CDR2 reads SVGAGI. Deletions cut 4 bases from V and 1 base from J, with 10 bases between. The DNA for the CDR3 is TGTGCCAGCAGTTGGACAGCAGTGAACACCGGGGAGCTGTTTTTT. Residues: CASSWTAVNTGELFF.

For this clone: Lacking the conserved final phenylalanine or tryptophan, this CDR3 likely reflects a read error. The rearrangement uses TRBV6-5 and TRBJ2-3; D is unclear. CDR3 length: 15 amino acids. Germline values: CDR1 MNHEY, CDR2 SVGAGI. Trimming shortened V by 2 bases and J by 1 base, and 10 bases separated the two germline ends. The CDR3 coding sequence is TGTGCCAGCAGTTACCGTGATGGGGGCACAGATACGCAGTATGTT. Translation: CASSYRDGGTDTQYV.

The chain links TRBV7-2 to TRBJ2-7; possibly TRBD2 for D (6 bases). Trimming shortened V by 4 bases and J by 3 bases, and 13 bases separated the two germline ends. Germline V lookup: CDR1 SGHTA, CDR2 FQGNSA. This CDR3 comprises 14 residues. The CDR3, as DNA: TGTGCCAGCAGCTCAGGTGGAGGGTACTACGAGCAGTACTTC. It specifies CASSSGGGYYEQYF.

The gene calls are TRBV7-6 and TRBJ2-3; 10 nucleotides align to TRBD2. Germline V lookup: CDR1 SGHVS, CDR2 FNYEAQ. There are 15 residues in the CDR3. V lost 5 bases to trimming and J lost 3 bases; unmatched junction nucleotides: 5. The CDR3 here is CASSPLAGGTDTQYF. The CDR3 DNA is TGTGCCAGCAGCCCTTTAGCGGGGGGTACAGATACGCAGTATTTT.

The rearrangement links TRBV11-2 to TRBJ2-2, with 11 bases identical to TRBD2. J gave up 5 bases and V 4 bases, and 6 bases lay outside the gene matches. This CDR3 comprises 16 residues. Germline V lookup: CDR1 SGHAT, CDR2 FQNNGV. The DNA of the CDR3 is TGTGCCAGCAGCTCCTTAGCGGGGGGGCGAACCGGGGAGCTGTTTTTT. Translated: CASSSLAGGRTGELFF. Together with reference TRBV11-2 and TRBJ2-2, the CDR3 gives the full variable domain: EAGVAQSPRYKIIEKRQSVAFWCNPISGHATLYWYQQILGQGPKLLIQFQNNGVVDDSQLPKDRFSAERLKGVDSTLKIQPAKLEDSAVYLCASSSLAGGRTGELFFGEGSRLTVL.

The rearrangement links TRBV19 to TRBJ1-1; 8 nucleotides match TRBD1. In germline, CDR1 is LNHDA, CDR2 SQIVND (reference sequence). V gave up 5 bases and J gave up 0 bases; unmatched junction bases: 23. The length of the CDR3 is 21 residues. The CDR3 loop reads CASSLGTGGYVQTPMNTEAFF. The CDR3 DNA follows: TGTGCCAGTAGTTTAGGGACAGGTGGCTATGTTCAGACGCCCATGAACACTGAAGCTTTCTTT.

On this clone itself: The identical CDR3 is also encoded by other nucleotide sequences in the sample. The chain employs TRBV5-8 and TRBJ1-5, with unresolved D. The V gene's germline CDR1 is SGHTS and CDR2 YDEGEE. This CDR3 comprises 14 residues. The V and J ends lost 2 bases and 0 bases respectively, with 6 bases between them. The CDR3 DNA reads as TGTGCCAGCAGCTTTGGCGGTAGCAATCAGCCCCAGCATTTT. Residues: CASSFGGSNQPQHF.

This CDR3 is CASSGGLAGPYSTDTQYF. CDR3 coding DNA: TGTGCCAGCAGTGGGGGGCTAGCGGGACCTTATAGCACAGATACGCAGTATTTT. V usage is TRBV25-1 and J usage is TRBJ2-3; 9 nucleotides line up with TRBD2. The germline V gene encodes CDR1 MGHDK and CDR2 SYGVNS. The CDR3 runs 18 residues. V lost 4 bases, J lost 0 bases, and 11 bases stayed unmatched.

The gene calls are TRBV19 and TRBJ2-2; TRBD1 matches at 9 bases. The CDR3 runs to 15 residues. Germline loops: CDR1 LNHDA, CDR2 SQIVND (reference sequence). V shed 5 bases, J shed 3 bases, and the junction held 4 bases outside the gene matches. DNA of the CDR3: TGTGCCAGTAGTCTCTGGACAGGGGACACCGGGGAGCTGTTTTTT. Translation: CASSLWTGDTGELFF.